This T cell receptor beta chain is from a study of cytomegalovirus exposure and HLA in healthy donors. The CDR3 consists of 15 residues. Germline assignment: CDR1 SGHRS and CDR2 YFSETQ. 60 Vbeta and 13 Jbeta primers were used in PCR. Only in-frame clones appear in the TCRdb table, and some are missing; sequencing was by immunoSEQ multiplex PCR. The sample contains about 93,000 clones, around four fifths of which appear only once. Notes on this clone: Its antigen is still unknown. Compared with germline, one end of the junction differs, possibly owing to a read error.

The study, taken as a whole, reports: According to a later analysis, most TCR beta chains associated with CMV appeared HLA-restricted. Most TCR sequences showed up rarely, but some public TCRs showed up in many donors.

The TCR sequence derives from a boy younger than 18 in good health and CMV-seronegative. Sequenced input: PBMCs. The chain combines TRBV5-1 with TRBJ2-7, with a tentative D call TRBD1 (6 bases). The CDR3 spells CASSPSGAVSYGQYF. CDR3 coding DNA: TGCGCCAGCAGCCCCTCAGGGGCGGTCTCCTACGGGCAGTACTTC. The whole variable domain, remainder taken from reference TRBV5-1 and TRBJ2-7, is KAGVTQTPRYLIKTRGQQVTLSCSPISGHRSVSWYQQTPGQGLQFLFEYFSETQRNKGNFPGRFSGRQFSNSRSEMNVSTLELGDSALYLCASSPSGAVSYGQYFGPGTRLTVT.